This TCR beta chain was recovered during a study of T cell repertoires in cytomegalovirus infection. Study in general: Carrying CMV and the relevant HLA type showed in public TCR beta signatures. Overall study findings and caveats: In two of eight donors, the top clonotype was HLA-C-restricted CMV-specific.

With 5 bases removed from V and 3 bases from J, the gap between germline ends came to 11 bases. The CDR3 has 14 residues. Germline V lookup: CDR1 SGHTA, CDR2 FQGTGA. Via MiXCR, TCRdb re-called the reads, giving one row per CDR3 protein. The top ten clones hold around 9% of a sample with more than 250,000 distinct CDR3 sequences, roughly an eighth of them seen once. Ten or more counts support this clonotype. The antigen is undetermined. The sequenced sample consisted of PBMCs. This clonotype originated in a human donor in good health (CMV status not recorded). Some clones in this sample may be carry-over from other donors' samples. This rearrangement joins TRBV7-3 to TRBJ2-1; D ambiguous. The CDR3 reads CASSTNSFYNEQFF. DNA of the CDR3: TGTGCCAGCAGCACCAACAGTTTCTACAATGAGCAGTTCTTC.